This TCR beta chain was recorded in a study of blood T cell repertoires in COVID-19 (dated by TCRdb to about 2020). In terms of the full investigation: Collaborator samples came from the United States, Italy and Spain and covered acute and convalescent phases of COVID-19. The material from the prospective study consisted of cDNA or gDNA derived from T cells, B-cell-depleted T cells, or PBMCs. Deeply sampled blood TCRbeta repertoires from subjects exposed to, actively infected with, or recovered from COVID-19 were included in the dataset. The repertoires were made available in a free public database intended to serve as a resource for research on the immune response to SARS-CoV-2. Samples were obtained from the ongoing ImmuneRACE study (first 160 participants) and from about 1,300 subjects provided by 6 global collaborators. The sample metadata nearly always contained a de-identified subject ID, COVID-19 status, age in years and sex. HLA class I and class II types, where available, came from metadata supplied by the sample provider rather than from assay-based typing.

Concerning this clone itself: Its antigen remains unidentified. Per-base quality was not reported, and no clone a single base away is much larger than it.

Broader findings and caveats from the paper: How much clinical and demographic metadata was included differed by source and by participant, and the metadata was provided uncurated.

The immunoSEQ Assay, a bias-controlled multiplex PCR, was used to amplify TCRbeta CDR3 regions from genomic DNA. The original methods were these. Nucleated cell counts per sample were estimated from amplification of reference gene primers within the assay. To quantify the absolute abundance of each unique TCRbeta CDR3 rearrangement, sequence reads were collapsed and filtered. For each sample, productive Simpson clonality was calculated by taking the square root of Simpson's diversity index across productive rearrangements. The table was pulled from immuneACCESS by TCRdb, which kept in-frame rearrangements only. Such tables lose some clones; where checked, under half of the loss comes from unresolved V genes, and the rest has no known cause. The DNA was the basis for D and trimming; V, J and clone size are from that table. This sample is represented by 200,000 to 250,000 clones; around 82% of them were singletons. The ten biggest clones cover 7.2% of the sample.

Collaborating institutions collected whole blood in K2EDTA tubes following their own protocols. For TCRbeta analysis, collaborator samples were shipped as frozen whole blood, as isolated PBMCs, or as DNA extracted from either sample type. The CDR3 runs 16 amino acids, cysteine and phenylalanine included. This entry keeps only the CDR3 DNA: 48 bases, framed from base 1. The germline V gene sets CDR1 to SGHRS and CDR2 to YFSETQ. The germline V and J ends show losses of 0 bases and 9 bases respectively, and no gene match explains 15 bases of the junction. The sequence links TRBV5-1 to TRBJ2-7; the central 7 bases match TRBD1. Material: peripheral blood. This clonotype was obtained from a woman in her 70s with acute or convalescent COVID-19. The encoded CDR3 is CASSLETRQGVGAQYF. The sequenced DNA is TGCGCCAGCAGCTTGGAAACCCGGCAGGGGGTTGGGGCGCAGTACTTC.